The 32 T cell receptor beta chains in this list originate from one sample, sequenced in a study of shared clonotypes between healthy human individuals. Clones were sequenced by immunoSEQ multiplex PCR, and TCRdb holds only the in-frame ones, with some missing. This repertoire shows 2 million to 2.5 million clones, just over 90% found once; its top ten account for about 0.39%. Sequenced sample: naive CD4+ T cells from PBMCs. Described subset: CD45RA+ positively selected. The receptors stem from a man aged 18 to 35 in good health. Some clones in this sample may be carry-over from other donors' samples.

The rearrangement uses TRBV5-1 and TRBJ1-2; unclear D gene. Germline CDR1 and CDR2: SGHRS and YFSETQ. The V and J ends lost 4 bases and 6 bases respectively, with 22 bases between them. This CDR3 comprises 16 residues. CDR3 residues: CASSPDGREVRNGYTF. The CDR3 bases are TGCGCCAGCAGCCCAGACGGACGGGAGGTGAGAAATGGCTACACCTTC. The whole variable domain, remainder taken from reference TRBV5-1 and TRBJ1-2, is KAGVTQTPRYLIKTRGQQVTLSCSPISGHRSVSWYQQTPGQGLQFLFEYFSETQRNKGNFPGRFSGRQFSNSRSEMNVSTLELGDSALYLCASSPDGREVRNGYTFGSGTRLTVV.

The rearrangement joins TRBV28 to TRBJ2-3, with TRBD2 identical over 10 bases. The CDR3 loop spans 14 amino acids. V shed 6 bases, J shed 4 bases, and the junction held 4 bases outside the gene matches. The germline V gene encodes CDR1 MDHEN and CDR2 SYDVKM. The CDR3 sequence is CASRASGSSDTQYF. The CDR3 DNA is TGTGCCAGCAGGGCTAGCGGGAGTTCAGATACGCAGTATTTT.

The rearrangement joins TRBV19 to TRBJ2-2; 9 positions match TRBD1. Germline loops: CDR1 LNHDA, CDR2 SQIVND (reference sequence). V trimming: 4 bases; J trimming: 5 bases; junction bases outside the gene matches: 5. CDR3 length: 15 residues. The CDR3 nucleotides read TGTGCCAGTAGTACCACAGGGGGCGCGACCGGGGAGCTGTTTTTT. Residues: CASSTTGGATGELFF.

DNA of the CDR3: TGTGCCAGCAGCTGGGGACACTTCTCTGGAAACACCATATATTTT. Its protein product is CASSWGHFSGNTIYF. The chain carries TRBV7-2 and TRBJ1-3; D possibly corresponds to TRBD1 (6 bases). This CDR3 spans 15 amino acids. Per the germline V gene, CDR1 is SGHTA and CDR2 is FQGNSA. Trimming took 4 bases from V and 0 from J, leaving 10 bases between them.

A word on this clone: Other DNA sequences within the sample encode an identical CDR3. V and J are TRBV9 and TRBJ2-7; TRBD2 matches at 16 bases. The CDR3 has 16 residues. After removal of 4 bases from V and 2 bases from J, the junction contained 3 bases not matched to a gene. Germline V gene sequence: CDR1 SGDLS, CDR2 YYNGEE. This CDR3 reads CASSLGLAGGTYEQYF. CDR3 in DNA: TGTGCCAGCAGCCTGGGACTAGCGGGAGGGACCTACGAGCAGTACTTC.

CDR3 protein: CASSLRGAPSEAFF. Here the CDR3 DNA reads TGTGCCAGCAGCTTACGTGGGGCCCCCAGTGAAGCTTTCTTT. V usage is TRBV7-9 and J usage is TRBJ1-1, with D possibly matching TRBD1 (5 bases). The V end was cut by 2 bases, the J end by 7 bases, with 14 bases between. The germline V gene has CDR1 SEHNR and CDR2 FQNEAQ (reference sequence). The CDR3 has 14 amino acids.

J is TRBJ2-7 and V is TRBV5-6, with TRBD1 matching over 12 bases. V lost 3 bases, J lost 2 bases, and 6 bases stayed unmatched. The CDR3 has 16 amino acids. Germline CDR1 reads SGHDT; CDR2 reads YYEEEE. The chain's CDR3 is CASSYPGQGAPYEQYF. CDR3 sequence (DNA): TGTGCCAGCAGCTACCCGGGACAGGGGGCTCCCTACGAGCAGTACTTC.

This chain joins TRBV5-1 and TRBJ2-1; 7 nucleotides line up with TRBD1. V shed 4 bases, J shed 0 bases, and the junction held 10 bases outside the gene matches. The length of the CDR3 is 17 residues. CDR1 SGHRS and CDR2 YFSETQ come from the germline V gene. The CDR3 DNA sequence: TGCGCCAGCAGCGCCCGAGGGACAGAGAGCTCCTACAATGAGCAGTTCTTC. Its protein is CASSARGTESSYNEQFF.

This clone was recorded only once. The CDR3: CAIGGTSGTNEQFF. CDR3 coding DNA: TGTGCCATCGGAGGGACTAGCGGGACCAATGAGCAGTTCTTC. The chain links TRBV10-3 to TRBJ2-1; 13 bases line up with TRBD2. V dropped 8 bases and J dropped 6; count of bases not matched to a gene: 4. The CDR3 contains 14 residues. The V gene's germline CDR1 is ENHRY and CDR2 SYGVKD.

The genes are TRBV7-9 and TRBJ2-3, with D unclear. From germline, CDR1 is SEHNR and CDR2 FQNEAQ (reference sequence). Trimming cost V 3 bases and J 0 bases, with 10 bases left between them. CDR3 length: 15 residues. Here the CDR3 DNA reads TGTGCCAGCAGCTTCAGACCATCCAGCACAGATACGCAGTATTTT. It encodes CASSFRPSSTDTQYF.

In its sample, this clone was seen once. J is TRBJ2-3 and V is TRBV7-2, with 7 bases identical to TRBD1. CDR1 is SGHTA and CDR2 is FQGNSA in the germline V gene. The CDR3 is 15 residues long. Trimming removed 6 bases from V and 2 bases from J; junction bases left unmatched: 8. CDR3 in DNA: TGTGCCAGCAGTGACTGGGGACAGCTCACAGATACGCAGTATTTT. The encoded protein is CASSDWGQLTDTQYF.

The CDR3 loop reads CASSVQLPPNQPQHF. For the CDR3, the DNA is TGTGCCAGCTCGGTTCAGCTACCCCCTAATCAGCCCCAGCATTTT. The chain has TRBV18 and TRBJ1-5; D ambiguous. Per the germline V gene, CDR1 is KGHSH and CDR2 is LQKENI. Between the trimmed V and J ends, which lost 6 bases and 4 bases, there was a span of 16 bases. This CDR3 is built from 15 residues. Together with reference TRBV18 and TRBJ1-5, the CDR3 gives the full variable domain: NAGVMQNPRHLVRRRGQEARLRCSPMKGHSHVYWYRQLPEEGLKFMVYLQKENIIDESGMPKERFSAEFPKEGPSILRIQQVVRGDSAAYFCASSVQLPPNQPQHFGDGTRLSIL.

This sequence joins TRBV7-2 and TRBJ2-2; TRBD2 aligns across 10 bases. The V and J ends lost 5 bases and 7 bases, in that order; junction bases with no gene match: 13. The CDR3 length is 17 residues. Germline V gene sequence: CDR1 SGHTA, CDR2 FQGNSA. The CDR3 nucleotides are TGTGCCAGCAGCCGGACTAGCGGCCTTATGGTTGGCGGGGAGCTGTTTTTT. It codes for CASSRTSGLMVGGELFF.

This clone was recorded once. The chain carries TRBV28 and TRBJ2-2; TRBD2 might be the D (5 bases). Trimming stripped 5 bases from V and 0 bases from J, with 22 bases between. Per the germline V gene, CDR1 is MDHEN and CDR2 is SYDVKM. The CDR3 extends over 19 amino acids. Written as DNA, the CDR3 is TGTGCCAGCAGTGCTTCAGGATATTTTGCGGGCTCGAACACCGGGGAGCTGTTTTTT. This translates into CASSASGYFAGSNTGELFF.

V gene TRBV7-2 combines with J gene TRBJ2-3; D gene unclear. This CDR3 region has 14 residues. The germline gives CDR1 SGHTA, CDR2 FQGNSA. Trimming cost V 5 bases and J 3 bases, with 12 bases left between them. The CDR3 nucleotides are TGTGCCAGCAGCCAGGATAGGTGGACAGATACGCAGTATTTT. Its translation is CASSQDRWTDTQYF.

The chain employs TRBV7-8 and TRBJ2-7, with a possible D match to TRBD2 (6 bases). The CDR3 contains 15 residues. Deletions cut 6 bases from V and 0 bases from J, with 15 bases between. CDR1 and CDR2 (germline): SGHVS, FQNEAQ. In nucleotides, the CDR3 is TGTGCCAGCAGGGAGAGCGGGTCGAGCTCCTACGAGCAGTACTTC. Its translation is CASRESGSSSYEQYF.

Concerning this clone itself: Other nucleotide sequences from this sample produce the same CDR3. V usage is TRBV29-1 and J usage is TRBJ2-3; possibly TRBD2 for D (6 bases). The germline V and J ends were trimmed by 4 bases and 5 bases, with 10 bases remaining between them. The CDR3 covers 12 residues. Germline-derived CDR1 and CDR2 are SQVTM and ANQGSEA. CDR3 nucleotide sequence: TGCAGCGTTGTTTCCGGGGGAGATACGCAGTATTTT. Translation gives CSVVSGGDTQYF.

This clone was counted a single time. V gene TRBV2 combines with J gene TRBJ2-3; D is ambiguous. V lost 2 bases to trimming and J lost 3 bases, with 3 bases between them. The CDR3 covers 12 residues. Looked up from germline, CDR1 is SNHLY and CDR2 is FYNNEI. The CDR3 is CASSELTDTQYF. The CDR3 region has the DNA TGTGCCAGCAGTGAACTAACAGATACGCAGTATTTT.

The V call is TRBV6-4, the J call TRBJ1-5, with a tentative D call TRBD1 (5 bases). The CDR3 spans 12 residues. Germline V gene lookup returns CDR1 MRHNA and CDR2 SNTAGT. Trimming cost V 3 bases and J 9 bases, with 9 bases left between them. The CDR3 region is CASSDRGGPQHF. The DNA of the CDR3 is TGTGCCAGCAGTGATAGGGGCGGGCCCCAGCATTTT.

The chain is built from TRBV10-3 and TRBJ2-7; no firm D call. CDR1 is ENHRY and CDR2 is SYGVKD in the germline V gene. The CDR3 sequence is 12 residues long. V shed 0 bases and J shed 4 bases, with 4 bases lying between them. The CDR3 coding sequence is TGTGCCATCAGTGAGTCGCGTTACGAGCAGTACTTC. This gives the protein CAISESRYEQYF.

V gene TRBV15 combines with J gene TRBJ2-7; 8 positions match TRBD1. V shed 3 bases and J 5 bases; nucleotides not matched to a gene: 12. There are 16 residues in the CDR3. The germline CDR1 and CDR2 sequences are LNHNV and YYDKDF (reference sequence). In DNA form, the CDR3 reads TGTGCCACCAGCAGTAATCCGACCGGGACAGGTGACGAGCAGTACTTC. Its protein product is CATSSNPTGTGDEQYF.

CDR3 protein: CASSLLWEGQFF. The DNA for the CDR3 is TGTGCCAGCAGTTTATTGTGGGAAGGGCAGTTCTTC. The V and J genes are TRBV28 and TRBJ2-1, with no clear D. The V and J ends lost 1 base and 12 bases respectively, with 10 bases between them. This CDR3 is 12 amino acids long. Germline CDR1 is MDHEN and CDR2 is SYDVKM.

The V and J genes are TRBV30 and TRBJ1-5; tentative D call: TRBD1 (5 bases). Germline loops: CDR1 GTSNPN, CDR2 SVGIG (reference sequence). This CDR3 contains 13 residues. V dropped 5 bases and J dropped 6 bases, with 14 bases sitting between them. The CDR3 sequence: CAWVARAGQPQHF. CDR3 sequence (DNA): TGTGCCTGGGTAGCCAGGGCAGGTCAGCCCCAGCATTTT.

The chain employs TRBV9 and TRBJ2-2; TRBD2 matches 8 bases. This CDR3 comprises 14 residues. With V trimmed by 1 base and J by 6 bases, 2 bases remained unmatched. The germline V gene has CDR1 SGDLS and CDR2 YYNGEE. CDR3 sequence: CASSVREGAGELFF. The DNA of the CDR3 is TGTGCCAGCAGCGTACGGGAGGGCGCCGGGGAGCTGTTTTTT.

This sequence joins TRBV9 and TRBJ1-2, with D unresolved. The length of the CDR3 is 13 residues. Trimming removed 3 bases from V and 8 bases from J, with 14 bases in between. CDR1 and CDR2 from the germline V gene are SGDLS and YYNGEE. The CDR3 DNA follows: TGTGCCAGCAGCGCCGGTTTTGGGTTGGGCTACACCTTC. It specifies CASSAGFGLGYTF.

The rearrangement uses TRBV4-1 and TRBJ2-5; 11 nucleotides agree with TRBD2. With 0 bases clipped from V and 3 bases from J, the junction kept 12 bases outside the gene matches. From germline, CDR1 is MGHRA and CDR2 YSYEKL. This CDR3 is 19 amino acids long. In DNA form, the CDR3 reads TGCGCCAGCAGCCAAGATCAAGAGGAACTAGCGGGAGATAAAGAGACCCAGTACTTC. Protein product: CASSQDQEELAGDKETQYF.

The table lists this clone with a few counts. V usage is TRBV5-1 and J usage is TRBJ1-1; D gene uncertain. The V and J ends lost 5 bases and 1 base respectively, with 6 bases between them. The CDR3 loop spans 12 amino acids. Germline lookup yields CDR1 SGHRS and CDR2 YFSETQ. CDR3 nucleotide sequence: TGCGCCAGCAGAATCGGGAACACTGAAGCTTTCTTT. This sequence encodes CASRIGNTEAFF.

The chain couples TRBV27 to TRBJ1-2; 7 bases fit TRBD1. The germline V gene has CDR1 MNHEY and CDR2 SMNVEV (reference sequence). CDR3 length: 15 amino acids. The J segment lost 3 bases and the V segment lost 2 bases, leaving 6 bases of the junction unmatched. The CDR3, as DNA: TGTGCCAGCAGTTTAAGGTCAGGGGGAGACTATGGCTACACCTTC. Its protein is CASSLRSGGDYGYTF.

This sequence joins TRBV5-1 and TRBJ1-1; D not certain. This CDR3 spans 17 amino acids. CDR1 and CDR2 (germline): SGHRS, YFSETQ. Trimming removed 4 bases at V and 0 bases at J, with 19 bases between. The DNA for the CDR3 is TGCGCCAGCAGCCCCGGGGAGGTGCTGGCGGTGAACACTGAAGCTTTCTTT. Translating it yields CASSPGEVLAVNTEAFF.

The chain has TRBV7-8 and TRBJ2-5; D is unclear. CDR3 length: 14 amino acids. The germline V gene has CDR1 SGHVS and CDR2 FQNEAQ. Between the trimmed V and J ends, which lost 3 bases and 1 base, there was a span of 9 bases. The CDR3 coding sequence is TGTGCCAGCAGCTTTCGTCTCCGCCAAGAGACCCAGTACTTC. Amino acids: CASSFRLRQETQYF.

The chain couples TRBV5-1 to TRBJ2-7; 10 bases agree with TRBD1. In germline, CDR1 is SGHRS, CDR2 YFSETQ. V shed 2 bases, J shed 6 bases, and the junction held 2 bases outside the gene matches. The CDR3 spans 13 residues. DNA for the CDR3: TGCGCCAGCAGCTTCGACAGGGGGCGCGAGCAGTACTTC. This codes for CASSFDRGREQYF.

The chain links TRBV7-7 to TRBJ1-3, with a possible D match to TRBD1 (6 bases). Germline V gene data show CDR1 as SSHAT and CDR2 as FNYEAQ (reference sequence). The length of the CDR3 is 15 residues. The V and J ends lost 5 bases and 4 bases respectively, with 15 bases between them. Here the CDR3 DNA reads TGTGCCAGCAGCCTAGGACCAGGGGAAGGAAACACCATATATTTT. Translating it yields CASSLGPGEGNTIYF.